This T cell receptor beta chain was recovered during a study of T cells after yellow fever vaccination. Whole-study results and caveats: Although the secondary response was weaker, it peaked faster, at day 5 versus 15.

This CDR3 has 15 amino acids. V lost 2 bases to trimming and J lost 0 bases, with 8 bases between them. Per the germline V gene, CDR1 is SSHAT and CDR2 is FNYEAQ (reference sequence). With regard to this clonotype: Its matching antigen is unknown.

TCRdb re-called the 5' RACE reads with MiXCR, one entry per CDR3 protein. The profile covers some 600,000 distinct CDR3 sequences, with roughly a sixth appearing a single time and roughly 17% taken by the ten largest. The sample was PBMCs, taken 5 days after the first yellow fever vaccination. The TCR sequence derives from a man aged 18-30 years who received the YFV17D yellow fever vaccine. V and J are TRBV7-7 and TRBJ2-1; no clear D gene. CDR3 DNA: TGTGCCAGCAGCTTATTTTTGAGCTCCTACAATGAGCAGTTCTTC. Translating gives CASSLFLSSYNEQFF.